The subject of this entry is one T cell receptor (beta chain). The target antigen is unknown. This record comes from a study of beta chain features in type 1 diabetes. Points from the study as a whole: Comparison showed that naive, central memory and Treg TCRB repertoires appeared more similar among patients than among healthy donors.

Each of the CD4+ naive, central memory, regulatory and stem cell-like memory populations was sorted via CD45RO/CCR7/CD25/CD127/CD95/CD27. Between the trimmed V and J ends, which lost 4 bases and 6 bases, there was a span of 10 bases. Looked up from germline, CDR1 is SEHNR and CDR2 is FQNEAQ (reference sequence). The CDR3 extends over 13 amino acids. Reverse transcribing all isolated RNA meant expressed TCRB transcripts were sequenced. About 3.6 million reads was the average for naive, central memory and regulatory T cell samples. Libraries were prepared by immunoSEQ multiplex PCR; TCRdb keeps only in-frame clonotypes and omits some of them. The table lists hundreds of thousands of clones, approximately 30% of them singletons.

The specimen was naive CD4+ T cells from blood. The V and J genes are TRBV7-9 and TRBJ2-1; D uncertain. This TCR was sampled from a man aged 18 to 35 in good health. In DNA form, the CDR3 reads TGTGCCAGCAGCTCCTCGGGTCGCAATGAGCAGTTCTTC. It encodes CASSSSGRNEQFF. The full variable domain, in which reference TRBV7-9 and TRBJ2-1 provide the parts outside the CDR3, is DTGVSQNPRHKITKRGQNVTFRCDPISEHNRLYWYRQTLGQGPEFLTYFQNEAQLEKSRLLSDRFSAERPKGSFSTLEIQRTEQGDSAMYLCASSSSGRNEQFFGPGTRLTVL.